Each of the 6 T cell receptor beta chains below was sequenced from the same sample in a study of OX40 agonist ivuxolimab in advanced cancers. Library preparation employed the immunoSEQ multiplex PCR assay. In its TCRdb copy, this immuneACCESS table keeps in-frame sequences only and misses some clones. Where compared with another copy, unresolved V genes explain less than half of these, and the others have no known cause. For this sample the table gives about 69,000 clones, of which approximately 87% were detected only once. Roughly 6.1% of the sample is held by the ten biggest clonotypes. Sequences were derived from CD4+ or CD8+ T cells sorted from blood, sampled in a trial of the OX40 agonist ivuxolimab. The source is an adult with an advanced solid tumor such as melanoma, head and neck, liver or kidney cancer.

The J gene is TRBJ1-1, the V gene TRBV19; D is unresolved. CDR1 is LNHDA, CDR2 SQIVND, per germline (reference sequence). The CDR3 has 14 amino acids. The V gene lost 5 bases and the J gene lost 1 base, with 11 bases spanning the gap. CDR3 loop: CASSELIANTEAFF. In DNA, the CDR3 is TGTGCCAGTAGTGAACTAATTGCGAACACTGAAGCTTTCTTT. The whole variable domain, filled in from reference TRBV19 and TRBJ1-1, reads DGGITQSPKYLFRKEGQNVTLSCEQNLNHDAMYWYRQDPGQGLRLIYYSQIVNDFQKGDIAEGYSVSREKKESFPLTVTSAQKNPTAFYLCASSELIANTEAFFGQGTRLTVV.

CDR3 protein: CASSLGAGDDTGELFF. The CDR3 nucleotides read TGCGCCAGCAGCCTGGGGGCGGGGGACGACACCGGGGAGCTGTTTTTT. The chain carries TRBV4-3 and TRBJ2-2, with D tentatively TRBD2 (7 bases). Germline V gene sequence: CDR1 LGHNA, CDR2 YSLEER. CDR3 length equals 16 residues. With 4 bases removed from V and 3 bases from J, the gap between germline ends came to 15 bases.

The chain is built from TRBV5-1 and TRBJ1-1; D not resolved. CDR3 length: 13 residues. V gave up 0 bases and J gave up 1 base, with 4 bases separating them. The germline V gene encodes CDR1 SGHRS and CDR2 YFSETQ. CDR3 DNA sequence: TGCGCCAGCAGCTTGGTGGCGAACACTGAAGCTTTCTTT. Translating gives CASSLVANTEAFF.

The chain joins TRBV25-1 to TRBJ1-2, with 10 positions matching TRBD1. There are 15 residues in the CDR3. The trim removed 3 bases at V and 8 bases at J, leaving 9 bases unmatched. From germline, CDR1 is MGHDK and CDR2 SYGVNS. The CDR3 DNA reads TGTGCCAGCAGTGATACCCGGACAGGGGGTTGGGGCTACACCTTC. Protein sequence: CASSDTRTGGWGYTF.

J is TRBJ1-2 and V is TRBV28; maybe TRBD1 (5 bases). Germline loops: CDR1 MDHEN, CDR2 SYDVKM. V lost 4 bases to trimming and J lost 4 bases, with 16 bases between them. This CDR3 comprises 15 residues. Here the CDR3 reads CASSSNEGGGYGYTF. CDR3 nucleotide sequence: TGTGCCAGCAGTTCCAATGAGGGCGGGGGCTATGGCTACACCTTC.

This clone was recorded a few times. The identical CDR3 is also encoded by other nucleotide sequences in the sample. V gene TRBV5-4 combines with J gene TRBJ2-5; 8 bases align to TRBD2. The J segment lost 3 bases and the V segment lost 4 bases, leaving 5 bases of the junction unmatched. The CDR3 loop spans 14 amino acids. Germline loops: CDR1 SGHNT, CDR2 YYREEE (reference sequence). Here the CDR3 reads CASSASGGKETQYF. For the CDR3, the DNA is TGTGCCAGCAGCGCGTCGGGGGGGAAAGAGACCCAGTACTTC.